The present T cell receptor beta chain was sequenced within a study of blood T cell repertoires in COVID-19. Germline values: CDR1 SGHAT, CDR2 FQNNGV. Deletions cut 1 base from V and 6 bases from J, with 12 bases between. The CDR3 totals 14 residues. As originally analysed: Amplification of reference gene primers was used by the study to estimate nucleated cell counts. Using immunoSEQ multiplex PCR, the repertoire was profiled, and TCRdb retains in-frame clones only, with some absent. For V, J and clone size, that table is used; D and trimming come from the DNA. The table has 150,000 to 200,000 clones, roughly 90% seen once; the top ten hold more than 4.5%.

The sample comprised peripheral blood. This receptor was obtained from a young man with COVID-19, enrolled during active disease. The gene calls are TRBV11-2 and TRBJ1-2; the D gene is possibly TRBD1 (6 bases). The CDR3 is CASSLVARGDGYTF. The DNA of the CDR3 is TGTGCCAGCAGCTTAGTAGCCAGGGGCGATGGCTACACCTTC.